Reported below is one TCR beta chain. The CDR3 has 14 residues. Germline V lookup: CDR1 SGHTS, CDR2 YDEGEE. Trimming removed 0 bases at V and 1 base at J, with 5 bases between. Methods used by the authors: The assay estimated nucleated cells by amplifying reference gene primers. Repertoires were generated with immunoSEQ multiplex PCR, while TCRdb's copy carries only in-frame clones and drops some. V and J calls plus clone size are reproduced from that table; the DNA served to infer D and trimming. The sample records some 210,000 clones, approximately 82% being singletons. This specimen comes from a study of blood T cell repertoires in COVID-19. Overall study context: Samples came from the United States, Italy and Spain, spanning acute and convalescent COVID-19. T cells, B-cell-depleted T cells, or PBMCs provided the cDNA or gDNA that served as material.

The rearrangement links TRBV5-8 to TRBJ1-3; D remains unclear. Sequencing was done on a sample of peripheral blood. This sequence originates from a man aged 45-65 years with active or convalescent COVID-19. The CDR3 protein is CASSLDSSGNTIYF. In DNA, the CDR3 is TGTGCCAGCAGCTTGGACAGTTCTGGAAACACCATATATTTT.